The source of this T cell receptor beta chain is a study of metastatic and nonmetastatic thyroid tumors. Study-wide context: Repertoires of blood and of tissue (tumor or nodule) from malignant and benign thyroid patients were compared.

This clone showed up just a few times. Its antigen is not identified. Points from the study as a whole: Significantly greater TCR beta diversity was reportedly found in malignant thyroid tumors than in benign nodules (in blood and tumor).

The entire patient cohort was treatment-naive prior to thyroid surgery. TCRdb ran MiXCR on the PCR reads. Of 4,000 or so clones in the sample, less than 45% are singletons; the top ten hold about 39%. The CDR3 has 14 amino acids. Germline CDR1 reads MNHNS; CDR2 reads SASEGT. With 6 bases clipped from V and 6 bases from J, the junction kept 6 bases outside the gene matches. This clonotype originated in a male donor with papillary thyroid cancer or a benign thyroid nodule (not recorded which). Some clones in this sample may be carry-over from other donors' samples. The J gene is TRBJ1-5, the V gene TRBV6-1; TRBD1 aligns across 9 bases. Sequencing was performed on tumor tissue. This CDR3 reads CASSQDRGSQPQHF. In DNA form, the CDR3 reads TGTGCCAGCAGCCAGGACAGGGGTTCTCAGCCCCAGCATTTT.